What follows are 11 T cell receptor beta chains derived from one specimen sequenced in a study of shared clonotypes between healthy human individuals (dated by TCRdb to about 2020). Library preparation was by the immunoSEQ multiplex PCR assay. TCRdb's version of the immuneACCESS table is confined to in-frame rearrangements and falls short of the full clone set. An unresolved V gene accounts for under half of the shortfall where checked; the remainder is of unknown origin. Across this sample there are 2 million to 2.5 million clones, with under 95% seen only once. In total, the top ten clones hold 0.36% of the sample. The specimen was naive CD4+ T cells from PBMCs. Interpreted using the paper, the cell subset or site label stands for: CD45RA+ positively selected. The receptors shown here come from a man aged 18 to 30 in good health. Some clones in this sample may be carry-over from other donors' samples.

This clone was observed a single time. CDR3 DNA: TGCGCCAGCAGCCAGGGTCGGGCGGGGACAGGGAGGGTTCCGGAGACCCAGTACTTC. As protein: CASSQGRAGTGRVPETQYF. This chain connects TRBV4-3 to TRBJ2-5, with 9 bases matching TRBD1. This CDR3 spans 19 amino acids. The V gene end was trimmed by 3 bases and the J gene end by 5 bases; junction bases not matched to a gene: 19. CDR1 LGHNA and CDR2 YSLEER come from the germline V gene.

The V gene is TRBV28, the J gene TRBJ2-1, with 9 nucleotides matching TRBD2. The CDR3 is 12 amino acids. Germline V gene data show CDR1 as MDHEN and CDR2 as SYDVKM. Germline trimming cut 6 bases from V and 9 bases from J; bases unmatched to any gene: 3. The CDR3: CASSRTSAEQFF. The CDR3 bases are TGTGCCAGCAGCCGGACTAGCGCTGAGCAGTTCTTC.

The gene calls are TRBV13 and TRBJ1-5; 7 nucleotides line up with TRBD1. V shed 5 bases and J 3 bases; nucleotides not matched to a gene: 13. CDR1 is PRHDT and CDR2 is FYEKMQ in the germline V gene (reference sequence). The CDR3 has 17 amino acids. CDR3 DNA: TGTGCCAGCAGCCTGCGCCGCGACAGGGCCTACAATCAGCCCCAGCATTTT. Amino acid sequence: CASSLRRDRAYNQPQHF.

The J gene is TRBJ2-1, the V gene TRBV14; 11 positions match TRBD2. Germline CDR1 reads SGHDN; CDR2 reads FVKESK. This CDR3 is built from 17 residues. J gave up 9 bases and V 0 bases, and 10 bases lay outside the gene matches. The CDR3 sequence is CASSQELTSGIGSEQFF. The CDR3 nucleotides are TGTGCCAGCAGCCAAGAATTGACTAGCGGGATAGGGAGTGAGCAGTTCTTC.

The chain employs TRBV2 and TRBJ2-7; D remains unclear. CDR1 is SNHLY and CDR2 is FYNNEI in the germline V gene. The CDR3 has 14 amino acids. Trimming pared 6 bases from V and 3 bases from J, leaving 15 bases between. The CDR3: CASRLHTNGYEQYF. CDR3 bases: TGTGCCAGCAGACTACACACAAACGGCTACGAGCAGTACTTC.

The chain combines TRBV18 with TRBJ2-3, with D maybe TRBD2 (5 bases). From germline, CDR1 is KGHSH and CDR2 LQKENI. V shed 7 bases and J shed 10 bases, with 18 bases lying between them. The CDR3 has 13 residues. The CDR3 loop is CASLGSRESSQYF. As DNA, the CDR3 is TGTGCCAGCTTGGGCTCTAGGGAGAGTTCGCAGTATTTT.

This chain links TRBV7-3 with TRBJ1-5, with TRBD1 as a possible D gene (6 bases). Trimming took 5 bases from V and 2 from J, leaving 7 bases between them. The CDR3 is 13 amino acids. Germline V gene sequence: CDR1 SGHTA, CDR2 FQGTGA. CDR3 protein: CASSPGGNQPQHF. The CDR3 DNA follows: TGTGCCAGCAGCCCAGGGGGCAATCAGCCCCAGCATTTT.

The chain joins TRBV6-5 to TRBJ2-7; D is possibly TRBD1 (6 bases). The V gene lost 4 bases and the J gene lost 12 bases, with 19 bases spanning the gap. CDR3 size: 13 residues. CDR1 is MNHEY, CDR2 SVGAGI, per germline. The CDR3 spells CASSSPWDNSRYF. The CDR3 DNA sequence: TGTGCCAGCAGTTCCCCTTGGGACAACTCCAGGTACTTC.

The rearrangement joins TRBV5-1 to TRBJ2-1; TRBD1 is a possible D gene (6 bases). The V end lost 1 base, the J end lost 2 bases, and 10 bases lay between the germline ends. This CDR3 region has 15 residues. Germline CDR1 SGHRS, CDR2 YFSETQ. CDR3: CASSLIQGTYNEQFF. Here the CDR3 DNA reads TGCGCCAGCAGCTTGATACAGGGTACCTACAATGAGCAGTTCTTC. Complete variable domain (other parts from reference TRBV5-1 and TRBJ2-1): KAGVTQTPRYLIKTRGQQVTLSCSPISGHRSVSWYQQTPGQGLQFLFEYFSETQRNKGNFPGRFSGRQFSNSRSEMNVSTLELGDSALYLCASSLIQGTYNEQFFGPGTRLTVL.

The chain joins TRBV5-4 to TRBJ1-2, with D possibly matching TRBD1 (5 bases). The CDR3 is 16 residues long. V was pared by 5 bases and J by 2 bases, with 19 bases between. Germline lookup yields CDR1 SGHNT and CDR2 YYREEE (reference sequence). As DNA, the CDR3 is TGTGCCAGCAGACGGTGGGACGGGGGATCCAACTATGGCTACACCTTC. Residues: CASRRWDGGSNYGYTF.

J is TRBJ2-1 and V is TRBV5-4; 9 bases agree with TRBD2. Per germline, CDR1 SGHNT and CDR2 YYREEE (reference sequence). After removal of 0 bases from V and 7 bases from J, the junction contained 8 bases not matched to a gene. This CDR3 region has 16 residues. CDR3 in DNA: TGTGCCAGCAGCTTGGCCGGCGGGAGGGCCAGGAATGAGCAGTTCTTC. It yields the protein CASSLAGGRARNEQFF.